A single sample gave rise to the 32 T cell receptor beta chains below, sequenced in a study of neoadjuvant nivolumab and ipilimumab in lung cancer. The method was immunoSEQ multiplex PCR; TCRdb's version includes in-frame clones alone and lacks a portion of them. The data hold some 50,000 clones, with around 88% observed a single time. The material was blood, obtained before neoadjuvant nivolumab, alone or with ipilimumab. The receptors were gathered from an adult with non-small cell lung cancer. Some clones in this sample may be carry-over from other donors' samples.

CDR3 coding DNA: TGTGCCATCAGAACCGGGACAGGGGGAAATGAGCAGTTCTTC. It codes for CAIRTGTGGNEQFF. The rearrangement uses TRBV10-3 and TRBJ2-1, with 11 bases identical to TRBD1. Germline V gene data show CDR1 as ENHRY and CDR2 as SYGVKD. The CDR3 covers 14 residues. V shed 6 bases and J 7 bases; nucleotides not matched to a gene: 5.

The chain links TRBV5-1 to TRBJ1-2, with 8 bases matching TRBD1. This CDR3 has 13 amino acids. CDR1 is SGHRS and CDR2 is YFSETQ in the germline V gene. With V trimmed by 5 bases and J by 7 bases, 7 bases remained unmatched. The CDR3 DNA reads TGCGCCAGCAGGCCGACAGGGGTGGGTGGCTACACCTTC. Its protein product is CASRPTGVGGYTF.

The chain links TRBV9 to TRBJ2-7, with 7 bases matching TRBD2. There are 14 residues in the CDR3. Germline CDR1 is SGDLS and CDR2 is YYNGEE. V trimming: 1 base; J trimming: 0 bases; junction bases outside the gene matches: 1. The CDR3 nucleotides read TGTGCCAGCAGCGTAAGCGGGATCTCCTACGAGCAGTACTTC. Protein: CASSVSGISYEQYF.

The chain joins TRBV30 to TRBJ2-7; 11 bases are a match to TRBD1. CDR3 size: 15 residues. CDR1 is GTSNPN, CDR2 SVGIG, per germline (reference sequence). J gave up 4 bases and V 3 bases, and 8 bases lay outside the gene matches. The CDR3 here is CAWRTPDRGRYEQYF. The CDR3 DNA follows: TGTGCCTGGAGGACCCCGGACAGGGGGCGATACGAGCAGTACTTC.

This clone is medium-sized by share. The CDR3 loop is CASSPNSEQFF. DNA of the CDR3: TGTGCCAGCTCACCGAATAGTGAGCAGTTCTTC. J is TRBJ2-1 and V is TRBV18; D unresolved. The V end lost 3 bases, the J end lost 9 bases, and 6 bases lay between the germline ends. The CDR3 consists of 11 residues. Germline values: CDR1 KGHSH, CDR2 LQKENI.

This chain links TRBV2 with TRBJ2-2; 9 bases map to TRBD2. V lost 1 base and J lost 5; bases outside the gene matches: 2. Germline V lookup: CDR1 SNHLY, CDR2 FYNNEI. This CDR3 is 15 amino acids long. DNA for the CDR3: TGTGCCAGCAGTGAAGTGCGGGGGGGTACCGGGGAGCTGTTTTTT. This translates into CASSEVRGGTGELFF.

The chain uses TRBV30 and TRBJ2-3, with D maybe TRBD2 (5 bases). The germline gives CDR1 GTSNPN, CDR2 SVGIG (reference sequence). CDR3 size: 16 residues. Trimming pared 4 bases from V and 3 bases from J, leaving 20 bases between. This CDR3 reads CAWNPGISIRTDTQYF. CDR3 in DNA: TGTGCCTGGAATCCCGGGATTTCTATACGGACAGATACGCAGTATTTT.

The chain has TRBV7-9 and TRBJ2-5; D uncertain. V lost 1 base and J 5 bases, leaving 8 bases between the germline ends. The CDR3 totals 13 residues. Germline CDR1 reads SEHNR; CDR2 reads FQNEAQ (reference sequence). The CDR3 region is CASSLGQRETQYF. The CDR3 DNA sequence: TGTGCCAGCAGCTTAGGACAACGGGAGACCCAGTACTTC.

The chain carries TRBV14 and TRBJ1-1; D call uncertain. The CDR3 contains 15 residues. Germline CDR1 reads SGHDN; CDR2 reads FVKESK. V dropped 4 bases and J dropped 4 bases, with 16 bases sitting between them. CDR3 loop: CASSPELGRLTEAFF. The DNA of the CDR3 is TGTGCCAGCAGCCCAGAACTGGGGAGGCTCACTGAAGCTTTCTTT.

V and J are TRBV30 and TRBJ2-7; D is possibly TRBD1 or TRBD2 (6 bases each). Trimming removed 4 bases from V and 5 bases from J, with 15 bases in between. The CDR3 sequence is 13 residues long. Looked up from germline, CDR1 is GTSNPN and CDR2 is SVGIG (reference sequence). CDR3 nucleotides: TGTGCCTGGACGCGAGGGGGAGGCCACGAGCAGTACTTC. Its protein is CAWTRGGGHEQYF.

The chain carries TRBV19 and TRBJ2-2, with 9 bases aligning to TRBD2. Germline V lookup: CDR1 LNHDA, CDR2 SQIVND (reference sequence). This CDR3 has 16 amino acids. J was trimmed by 1 base and V by 3 bases; bases with no gene match: 3. CDR3: CASSMRTSVNTGELFF. Here the CDR3 DNA reads TGTGCCAGTAGTATGAGGACTAGCGTGAACACCGGGGAGCTGTTTTTT.

This clone was observed a handful of times. The chain's CDR3 is CSVELRDIEQFF. As DNA, the CDR3 is TGCAGCGTTGAACTCCGGGACATTGAGCAGTTCTTC. The chain uses TRBV29-1 and TRBJ2-1, with a tentative D call TRBD1 (6 bases). Germline V CDR1 and CDR2: SQVTM, ANQGSEA. V shed 2 bases and J shed 9 bases, with 11 bases lying between them. This CDR3 spans 12 amino acids.

This clone was seen once. The gene calls are TRBV29-1 and TRBJ1-2; D is undetermined. Trimming removed 3 bases from V and 4 bases from J, with 12 bases in between. CDR1 and CDR2 (germline): SQVTM, ANQGSEA. The CDR3 spans 13 residues. CDR3 in DNA: TGCAGCGTTGATAGAGTAGGTGGCTATGGCTACACCTTC. This encodes CSVDRVGGYGYTF.

This sequence joins TRBV5-8 and TRBJ2-3, with D perhaps being TRBD1 or TRBD2 (5 bases each). Trimming shortened V by 4 bases and J by 8 bases, and 20 bases separated the two germline ends. The CDR3 contains 15 residues. Germline lookup yields CDR1 SGHTS and CDR2 YDEGEE. The CDR3 is CASSGGSSKRSTQYF. Written as DNA, the CDR3 is TGTGCCAGCAGCGGGGGATCGAGCAAGCGTTCTACGCAGTATTTT. The full variable domain, rest sourced from reference TRBV5-8 and TRBJ2-3, is EAGVTQSPTHLIKTRGQQATLRCSPISGHTSVYWYQQALGLGLQFLLWYDEGEERNRGNFPPRFSGRQFPNYSSELNVNALELEDSALYLCASSGGSSKRSTQYFGPGTRLTVL.

The CDR3 region is CASSDGGGRKLFF. The CDR3 DNA reads TGTGCCAGCAGTGACGGGGGGGGGAGAAAACTGTTTTTT. This chain joins TRBV6-6 and TRBJ1-4, with D tentatively TRBD1 (5 bases). The V gene lost 5 bases and the J gene lost 10 bases, with 14 bases spanning the gap. The CDR3 runs to 13 residues. Germline values: CDR1 MNHNY, CDR2 SVGAGI (reference sequence).

CDR3 nucleotide sequence: TGCGCCAGCAGCCAAGAATTTATGGGAGAGACCCAGTACTTC. Its protein product is CASSQEFMGETQYF. The J gene is TRBJ2-5, the V gene TRBV4-1, with D unclear. The germline V gene has CDR1 MGHRA and CDR2 YSYEKL. The CDR3 covers 14 residues. With 0 bases removed from V and 4 bases from J, the gap between germline ends came to 9 bases.

This clone appeared a few times. This rearrangement joins TRBV18 to TRBJ1-2; a possible D gene is TRBD1 (5 bases). This CDR3 comprises 14 residues. The germline V gene encodes CDR1 KGHSH and CDR2 LQKENI. Trimming took off 0 bases at V and 2 bases at J, with 7 bases between the two ends. CDR3 region: CASSPPKGNYGYTF. The CDR3 DNA follows: TGTGCCAGCTCACCACCGAAGGGGAACTATGGCTACACCTTC.

The CDR3 region is CASSVGGEAGRTTGELFF. CDR3 nucleotide sequence: TGTGCCAGCAGCGTCGGAGGGGAGGCGGGACGGACCACCGGGGAGCTGTTTTTT. The J gene is TRBJ2-2, the V gene TRBV9; possible D gene TRBD2, 6 bases. From germline, CDR1 is SGDLS and CDR2 YYNGEE. The CDR3 runs to 18 residues. V shed 2 bases and J shed 4 bases, with 21 bases lying between them.

V gene TRBV1 combines with J gene TRBJ2-7. TRBV1 constitutes a pseudogene. CDR3 size: 15 residues. In DNA form, the CDR3 reads TGCACCAGCAGCCAAGATCGACCTCACGGTTACGAGCAGTACTTC. This sequence encodes CTSSQDRPHGYEQYF.

The chain joins TRBV6-6 to TRBJ2-2; D not certain. The V gene's germline CDR1 is MNHNY and CDR2 SVGAGI (reference sequence). Trimming took 2 bases from V and 9 from J, leaving 4 bases between them. The CDR3 spans 11 residues. CDR3 sequence: CASSYGRELFF. CDR3 coding DNA: TGTGCCAGCAGTTACGGAAGGGAGCTGTTTTTT.

V usage is TRBV5-1 and J usage is TRBJ1-1; D call uncertain. The CDR3 is 14 residues long. Per germline, CDR1 SGHRS and CDR2 YFSETQ. V was cut by 5 bases and J by 4 bases, with 15 bases left in between. CDR3 protein: CASSFPGNPTEAFF. The CDR3 DNA reads TGCGCCAGCAGTTTCCCCGGGAATCCCACTGAAGCTTTCTTT.

The chain couples TRBV5-4 to TRBJ2-1, with TRBD1 matching over 7 bases. Trimming removed 3 bases from V and 2 bases from J; junction bases left unmatched: 5. The CDR3 contains 15 residues. Germline V lookup: CDR1 SGHNT, CDR2 YYREEE (reference sequence). This CDR3 reads CASSSDRATYNEQFF. CDR3 sequence (DNA): TGTGCCAGCAGCTCCGACAGGGCAACCTACAATGAGCAGTTCTTC. The complete variable domain, with remaining parts taken from reference TRBV5-4 and TRBJ2-1, reads ETGVTQSPTHLIKTRGQQVTLRCSSQSGHNTVSWYQQALGQGPQFIFQYYREEENGRGNFPPRFSGLQFPNYSSELNVNALELDDSALYLCASSSDRATYNEQFFGPGTRLTVL.

This rearrangement joins TRBV18 to TRBJ2-1; the D call may be TRBD1 or TRBD2 (5 bases each). The V end lost 2 bases, the J end lost 15 bases, and 17 bases lay between the germline ends. Per germline, CDR1 KGHSH and CDR2 LQKENI. The CDR3 runs 13 residues. The CDR3: CASSPRDPPAWFF. CDR3 DNA: TGTGCCAGCTCACCAAGGGACCCCCCTGCTTGGTTCTTC.

This clone is a singleton in its sample. This sequence joins TRBV5-1 and TRBJ2-7; TRBD1 agrees at 9 bases. The J segment lost 5 bases and the V segment lost 4 bases, leaving 7 bases of the junction unmatched. The CDR3 has 14 amino acids. Germline values: CDR1 SGHRS, CDR2 YFSETQ. The CDR3, as DNA: TGCGCCAGCAGCCCTGGACAGGGGTCCCACGAGCAGTACTTC. Encoded protein: CASSPGQGSHEQYF. The whole variable domain, remainder taken from reference TRBV5-1 and TRBJ2-7, is KAGVTQTPRYLIKTRGQQVTLSCSPISGHRSVSWYQQTPGQGLQFLFEYFSETQRNKGNFPGRFSGRQFSNSRSEMNVSTLELGDSALYLCASSPGQGSHEQYFGPGTRLTVT.

The J gene is TRBJ1-1, the V gene TRBV7-9; the match to TRBD1 covers 7 bases. Germline CDR1 and CDR2: SEHNR and FQNEAQ (reference sequence). The CDR3 covers 15 residues. The ends lost 3 bases at V and 3 bases at J; junction bases unmatched: 7. CDR3 in DNA: TGTGCCAGCAGCTTCAGCCCCGGGACAGACACTGAAGCTTTCTTT. Protein: CASSFSPGTDTEAFF.

The gene calls are TRBV5-1 and TRBJ2-7; 10 nucleotides agree with TRBD2. Germline values: CDR1 SGHRS, CDR2 YFSETQ. The CDR3 is 16 amino acids. V lost 4 bases to trimming and J lost 2 bases; unmatched junction nucleotides: 9. The CDR3: CASSQGAGGPPYEQYF. CDR3 nucleotide sequence: TGCGCCAGCAGCCAGGGAGCGGGAGGGCCACCCTACGAGCAGTACTTC.

The chain carries TRBV18 and TRBJ2-3; no clear D gene. Germline lookup yields CDR1 KGHSH and CDR2 LQKENI. The V end was cut by 2 bases, the J end by 0 bases, with 9 bases between. The CDR3 covers 15 residues. CDR3 bases: TGTGCCAGCTCACCAGCGAGCCCCAGCACAGATACGCAGTATTTT. Amino acids: CASSPASPSTDTQYF.

This chain joins TRBV25-1 and TRBJ1-1; D is ambiguous. Germline CDR1 is MGHDK and CDR2 is SYGVNS. This CDR3 is 14 amino acids long. Trimming stripped 4 bases from V and 0 bases from J, with 9 bases between. CDR3 DNA: TGTGCCAGCAGTGTTGACTCGGTGAACACTGAAGCTTTCTTT. Amino acid sequence: CASSVDSVNTEAFF.

The V gene is TRBV5-1, the J gene TRBJ2-1; possible D gene TRBD2, 6 bases. The CDR3 consists of 14 residues. Germline CDR1 SGHRS, CDR2 YFSETQ. The V end was cut by 1 base, the J end by 7 bases, with 12 bases between. The CDR3 nucleotides are TGCGCCAGCAGCTTGAGTGTCAGCGGGAATGAGCAGTTCTTC. Translation: CASSLSVSGNEQFF.

The chain couples TRBV10-3 to TRBJ2-1; 8 bases fit TRBD2. Looked up from germline, CDR1 is ENHRY and CDR2 is SYGVKD. The length of the CDR3 is 16 residues. The J segment lost 7 bases and the V segment lost 3 bases, leaving 11 bases of the junction unmatched. In nucleotides, the CDR3 is TGTGCCATCAGTGACCCCAGCGGGAGAGAAAAGAATGAGCAGTTCTTC. Its protein is CAISDPSGREKNEQFF.

The rearrangement links TRBV4-1 to TRBJ2-1, with D maybe TRBD2 (6 bases). This CDR3 has 16 amino acids. V was trimmed by 1 base and J by 3 bases, leaving 13 bases between them. Germline assignment: CDR1 MGHRA and CDR2 YSYEKL. CDR3 nucleotide sequence: TGCGCCAGCAGCCAAGGGGGCGGGACTCTCTACAATGAGCAGTTCTTC. Amino acid sequence: CASSQGGGTLYNEQFF.

The rearrangement joins TRBV29-1 to TRBJ2-7; D not certain. The V end was cut by 5 bases, the J end by 5 bases, with 16 bases between. CDR3 length: 13 residues. The germline CDR1 and CDR2 sequences are SQVTM and ANQGSEA. The CDR3 DNA sequence: TGCAGCGTTTCGGCGCAAATAGGCGACGAGCAGTACTTC. The encoded protein is CSVSAQIGDEQYF.